These T cell receptor beta chains were read from a single sample in a study of T cell responses to AZD1222 COVID-19 vaccine. Assay used: immunoSEQ multiplex PCR; TCRdb lists only in-frame clones, some missing. The data show about 100,000 clones, about 85% seen once. The material sequenced was peripheral blood, taken on day 0 of AZD1222 vaccination. The receptors were sampled from an adult in good health. CDR3s include the opening cysteine and the closing phenylalanine or tryptophan. The D gene is left open where the match is weak. Not all rows give a size; the values are once, few, many and, for expanded clones, a class.

clone_size	d_call	v_call	j_call	cdr3_aa	cdr3_nt
few	NA	TRBV19	TRBJ1-1	CASSFRTANTEAFF	TGTGCCAGTAGTTTCAGGACGGCGAACACTGAAGCTTTCTTT
NA	NA	TRBV29-1	TRBJ1-1	CSVATGENTEAFF	TGCAGCGTTGCGACAGGAGAGAACACTGAAGCTTTCTTT
NA	NA	TRBV25-1	TRBJ2-7	CASSRGREQYF	TGTGCCAGCAGCAGGGGTCGGGAGCAGTACTTC
once	NA	TRBV19	TRBJ2-5	CASSIGGVQETQYF	TGTGCCAGTAGTATAGGGGGCGTCCAAGAGACCCAGTACTTC
NA	NA	TRBV7-3	TRBJ2-1	CASSLLSTGDEQFF	TGTGCCAGCAGCCTCTTGAGTACAGGCGATGAGCAGTTCTTC
once	TRBD1	TRBV5-6	TRBJ1-2	CASSIQGATRGYTF	TGTGCCAGCAGCATACAGGGGGCAACCCGCGGCTACACCTTC
NA	NA	TRBV30	TRBJ1-5	CAWSVPQGSNQPQHF	TGTGCCTGGAGTGTACCTCAGGGTTCCAATCAGCCCCAGCATTTT
few	TRBD1	TRBV19	TRBJ1-6	CASRPGQPNSPLHF	TGTGCCAGTAGACCGGGACAGCCCAATTCACCCCTCCACTTT
NA	NA	TRBV7-2	TRBJ2-3	CASSLATLARVRDTQYF	TGTGCCAGCAGCTTGGCCACGCTAGCGCGAGTTAGAGATACGCAGTATTTT
NA	NA	TRBV7-2	TRBJ2-5	CASSPVGREQETQYF	TGTGCCAGCAGCCCAGTAGGCAGGGAACAAGAGACCCAGTACTTC
NA	NA	TRBV11-2	TRBJ2-2	CASSRTGELFF	TGTGCCAGCAGCCGGACCGGGGAGCTGTTTTTT
NA	TRBD1	TRBV3-1/TRBV3-2	TRBJ2-7	CASSTGQATYEQYF	TGTGCCAGCAGCACGGGACAGGCGACCTACGAGCAGTACTTC
NA	NA	TRBV5-1	TRBJ1-2	CASSPLAGSYGYTF	TGCGCCAGCAGCCCCCTGGCAGGTAGCTATGGCTACACCTTC
NA	NA	TRBV15	TRBJ2-3	CATSSGDTDTDTQYF	TGTGCCACCAGCTCCGGGGACACCGACACAGATACGCAGTATTTT
NA	NA	TRBV7-8	TRBJ1-5	CASSLSRAYQPQHF	TGTGCCAGCAGCCTAAGCAGGGCCTATCAGCCCCAGCATTTT
NA	NA	TRBV5-6	TRBJ2-7	CASSFDRISYEQYF	TGTGCCAGCAGCTTTGACAGGATCTCCTACGAGCAGTACTTC
NA	TRBD1	TRBV5-4	TRBJ2-2	CASSLRDRGTGELFF	TGTGCCAGCAGCTTAAGGGACAGGGGAACCGGGGAGCTGTTTTTT
NA	NA	TRBV7-2	TRBJ2-5	CASSGGHQYF	TGTGCCAGCAGCGGGGGTCACCAGTACTTC
NA	NA	TRBV3-1/TRBV3-2	TRBJ1-4	CASSPSRGGLFF	TGTGCCAGCAGCCCCTCGAGGGGGGGACTGTTTTTT
once	NA	TRBV4-3	TRBJ1-2	CASSQDLGQTFYGYTF	TGCGCCAGCAGCCAAGATCTAGGGCAGACCTTCTATGGCTACACCTTC
NA	NA	TRBV9	TRBJ1-1	CASSVAGNTEAFF	TGTGCCAGCAGCGTAGCCGGGAACACTGAAGCTTTCTTT
NA	NA	TRBV6-5	TRBJ1-2	CASRSPNYGYTF	TGTGCCAGCAGGAGTCCTAACTATGGCTACACCTTC
NA	NA	TRBV6-5	TRBJ2-4	CASSPGFKNIQYF	TGTGCCAGCAGTCCAGGGTTCAAAAACATTCAGTACTTC
NA	NA	TRBV25-1	TRBJ1-3	CASSEVGGRGNTIYF	TGTGCCAGCAGTGAAGTGGGGGGGCGCGGAAACACCATATATTTT
NA	TRBD2	TRBV3-1/TRBV3-2	TRBJ2-4	CASSQAGGQYF	TGTGCCAGCAGCCAAGCGGGAGGTCAGTACTTC
NA	TRBD2	TRBV7-9	TRBJ2-5	CASSLSRLAGDQETQYF	TGTGCCAGCAGCTTATCCCGACTAGCGGGGGACCAAGAGACCCAGTACTTC
NA	TRBD1	TRBV10-1	TRBJ2-7	CASRLGTGGCHEQYF	TGCGCCAGCAGATTAGGGACAGGGGGCTGCCACGAGCAGTACTTC
NA	TRBD1	TRBV5-4	TRBJ1-3	CASSPSDRASGNTIYF	TGTGCCAGCAGCCCTTCCGACAGGGCCTCTGGAAACACCATATATTTT
NA	NA	TRBV9	TRBJ2-1	CASSVGGNTYNEQFF	TGTGCCAGCAGCGTAGGGGGGAACACCTACAATGAGCAGTTCTTC
NA	TRBD2	TRBV5-1	TRBJ2-7	CASSFLAGGGSEQYF	TGCGCCAGCAGCTTTTTAGCGGGAGGGGGGTCGGAGCAGTACTTC
NA	TRBD1	TRBV9	TRBJ2-7	CASSVRTGSGEQYF	TGTGCCAGCAGCGTACGGACAGGGTCAGGCGAGCAGTACTTC
NA	NA	TRBV6-5	TRBJ2-2	CASSFNPGELFF	TGTGCCAGCAGTTTTAATCCGGGGGAGCTGTTTTTT
NA	TRBD2	TRBV5-8	TRBJ2-1	CASSLEGTSRFF	TGTGCCAGCAGCTTGGAAGGGACTAGTCGGTTCTTC
NA	NA	TRBV4-2	TRBJ1-1	CASSQEDGTTEAFF	TGTGCCAGCAGCCAAGAGGACGGGACCACTGAAGCTTTCTTT
NA	NA	TRBV30	TRBJ2-1	CAWSSREPLYNEQFF	TGTGCCTGGTCTTCCCGTGAGCCCCTTTACAATGAGCAGTTCTTC
NA	NA	TRBV14	TRBJ1-1	CASSEGLVNTEAFF	TGTGCCAGCAGTGAAGGGTTGGTGAACACTGAAGCTTTCTTT
NA	TRBD1	TRBV11-2	TRBJ2-7	CASSRSGQLTYEQYF	TGTGCCAGCAGTAGATCGGGACAGCTAACCTACGAGCAGTACTTC
NA	NA	TRBV4-3	TRBJ1-4	CASSQRSRAPGEKLFF	TGCGCCAGCAGCCAGAGGTCCAGGGCCCCCGGGGAAAAACTGTTTTTT
NA	NA	TRBV5-6	TRBJ1-2	CASSLVGPYGYTF	TGTGCCAGCAGCTTGGTGGGGCCGTATGGCTACACCTTC
NA	NA	TRBV28	TRBJ2-7	CASNAGLNYEQYF	TGTGCCAGCAACGCGGGACTTAACTACGAGCAGTACTTC
NA	NA	TRBV11-2	TRBJ1-3	CASSLEDSRGNTIYF	TGTGCCAGCAGCTTAGAGGACAGCCGTGGAAACACCATATATTTT
NA	NA	TRBV7-9	TRBJ1-1	CASSARVSGARDTEAFF	TGTGCCAGCAGCGCACGGGTTAGCGGGGCGCGGGACACTGAAGCTTTCTTT
NA	TRBD1	TRBV3-1/TRBV3-2	TRBJ1-4	CASSQPDRGEEKLFF	TGTGCCAGCAGCCAACCGGACAGGGGAGAGGAAAAACTGTTTTTT
NA	TRBD2	TRBV11-2	TRBJ2-2	CASRPSRASGGVYTGELFF	TGTGCCAGCAGGCCATCCCGGGCTAGCGGGGGCGTTTATACCGGGGAGCTGTTTTTT
NA	NA	TRBV20-1	TRBJ1-5	CSARLEQPQHF	TGCAGTGCTAGGTTAGAACAGCCCCAGCATTTT
NA	TRBD2	TRBV14	TRBJ2-4	CASSPGGGVQYF	TGTGCCAGCAGCCCCGGGGGGGGAGTTCAGTACTTC
NA	TRBD1	TRBV5-1	TRBJ1-5	CASTPRGRKSNQPQHF	TGCGCCAGCACCCCCAGGGGGAGAAAAAGCAATCAGCCCCAGCATTTT
medium-sized	NA	TRBV7-9	TRBJ1-5	CASTQGIPNQPQHF	TGTGCCAGCACCCAGGGGATCCCTAATCAGCCCCAGCATTTT
NA	NA	TRBV19	TRBJ2-7	CASSITGSSYEQYF	TGTGCCAGTAGTATTACCGGGAGCTCCTACGAGCAGTACTTC
NA	TRBD1	TRBV2	TRBJ2-7	CATGGGGTGQGEQYF	TGTGCCACGGGGGGCGGCGGGACAGGGCAAGGCGAGCAGTACTTC
NA	NA	TRBV30	TRBJ2-1	CAWKGGYSYNEQFF	TGTGCCTGGAAGGGAGGATACTCCTACAATGAGCAGTTCTTC
NA	NA	TRBV7-9	TRBJ1-3	CASSKGGSTGNTIYF	TGTGCCAGCAGCAAGGGAGGGTCTACAGGAAACACCATATATTTT
NA	NA	TRBV7-3	TRBJ2-1	CASSLNPGISYNEQFF	TGTGCCAGCAGCTTAAATCCGGGAATCTCCTACAATGAGCAGTTCTTC
NA	NA	TRBV7-2	TRBJ2-1	CASSLAYGAYNEQFF	TGTGCCAGCAGCTTAGCGTACGGGGCATACAATGAGCAGTTCTTC
once	NA	TRBV5-1	TRBJ2-7	CASSAQGYEQYF	TGCGCCAGCAGCGCACAGGGTTACGAGCAGTACTTC
NA	NA	TRBV6-5	TRBJ1-6	CASGLVGINSPLHF	TGTGCCAGCGGACTGGTTGGCATCAATTCACCCCTCCACTTT